The entry that follows covers one T cell receptor beta chain sequence. The sample is drawn from a study of identical twins. One entry per CDR3 protein, called by TCRdb with MiXCR from the 5' RACE reads. This table has 300,000 or so distinct CDR3 sequences, 8% to 9.5% appearing once. The same sample was also used in a study of yellow fever vaccine responses in identical twins.

The source material was CD8+ T cells sorted from blood. The TCR sequence derives from a woman aged 18-30 years in good health.

CDR3 nucleotide sequence: TGCGCCAGCAGCCAAGATCGGACTAGCGGCAACACCGGGGAGCTGTTTTTT. Translating it yields CASSQDRTSGNTGELFF. The chain joins TRBV4-3 to TRBJ2-2, with 10 positions matching TRBD2. Germline V gene data show CDR1 as LGHNA and CDR2 as YSLEER. Trimming cost V 0 bases and J 2 bases; bases outside gene matches: 3. The CDR3 consists of 17 residues.